These 14 T cell receptor beta chains originate from one sample sequenced in a study of post-analysis software for immune sequencing data. Study results and caveats: TRBV5-6, TRBV5-1 and TRBV20-1 were among five TRBV segments more frequent in patients than controls.

No cognate antigen is known for these TCRs. The library was made from cDNA and included unique molecular identifiers. TCRdb re-called the PCR reads through MiXCR, storing one row per CDR3 protein. The repertoire holds 650,000 to 850,000 distinct CDR3 sequences, just over 45% seen once, with approximately 4.4% in the top ten. The sample was blood. The source is a girl between 10 and 17 years old with multiple sclerosis.

This clonotype was seen a single time. V is TRBV7-8 and J is TRBJ1-4; tentative D call: TRBD1 (5 bases). With 1 base removed from V and 7 bases from J, the gap between germline ends came to 16 bases. CDR3 length equals 16 residues. Germline CDR1 and CDR2: SGHVS and FQNEAQ. In DNA, the CDR3 is TGTGCCAGCAGCTTAGACCACGAAGGGGCTGGTGAAAAACTGTTTTTT. Translating it yields CASSLDHEGAGEKLFF.

Many counts were recorded for this clonotype. V gene TRBV3-1 combines with J gene TRBJ2-5, with TRBD2 identical over 13 bases. Germline V CDR1 and CDR2: LGHDT, YNNKEL (reference sequence). V lost 3 bases, J lost 0 bases, and 4 bases stayed unmatched. This CDR3 region has 17 residues. The CDR3 region has the DNA TGTGCCAGCAGCCAGATAGGACTAGCGGGAGACCAAGAGACCCAGTACTTC. Translating it yields CASSQIGLAGDQETQYF.

This clonotype was picked up a small number of times. V and J are TRBV7-8 and TRBJ2-3; 11 bases agree with TRBD2. The V gene end was trimmed by 1 base and the J gene end by 5 bases; junction bases not matched to a gene: 8. The CDR3 sequence is 17 residues long. Germline V gives CDR1 SGHVS, CDR2 FQNEAQ. Written as DNA, the CDR3 is TGTGCCAGCAGCTTAGTGTCTAGCGGGAGGCTGGGAGATACGCAGTATTTT. This translates into CASSLVSSGRLGDTQYF.

The chain links TRBV5-6 to TRBJ2-4; D might be TRBD1 (6 bases). The better agreement between TRBJ2-7 and the DNA end casts doubt on the J call. The CDR3 covers 14 residues. Germline lookup yields CDR1 SGHDT and CDR2 YYEEEE. The CDR3 DNA follows: TGTGCCAGCAGCTTCGGACAGTACCATAGCGAGCAGTACTTC. Amino acids: CASSFGQYHSEQYF.

The chain is built from TRBV12-3 or TRBV12-4 and TRBJ1-1; D call uncertain. The CDR3 runs 13 residues. With 3 bases removed from V and 5 bases from J, the gap between germline ends came to 10 bases. In DNA, the CDR3 is TGTGCCAGCAGTTTTCTCCCCGCGACTGAAGCTTTCTTT. It translates to CASSFLPATEAFF.

In this sample, this clonotype turned up once. J is TRBJ2-7 and V is TRBV7-2, with 9 positions matching TRBD1. The J segment lost 3 bases and the V segment lost 4 bases, leaving 7 bases of the junction unmatched. CDR3 size: 15 residues. CDR1 is SGHTA, CDR2 FQGNSA, per germline. The CDR3 here is CASSSPTGGDYEQYF. The CDR3 DNA follows: TGTGCCAGCAGCTCGCCGACAGGGGGGGACTACGAGCAGTACTTC.

The V and J genes are TRBV5-1 and TRBJ1-2, with D hard to call. Germline V gene sequence: CDR1 SGHRS, CDR2 YFSETQ. Trimming removed 2 bases at V and 2 bases at J, with 16 bases between. The length of the CDR3 is 16 residues. The CDR3 sequence is CASSLEPPRRNYGYTF. The CDR3 nucleotides are TGCGCCAGCAGCTTAGAGCCACCGCGCCGAAACTATGGCTACACCTTC.

This clonotype showed up just once. Relative to the germline gene, one junction end is altered; a read error may explain this. The rearrangement uses TRBV27 and TRBJ2-6, with a weak D call TRBD1 (5 bases). This CDR3 region has 13 residues. Germline-derived CDR1 and CDR2 are MNHEY and SMNVEV (reference sequence). The CDR3 DNA is TGTGCCAGCAGAGACTCTGGGGCCAACGTCCCGACTTTC. Translated: CASRDSGANVPTF.

This clonotype was observed a handful of times. The chain recombines TRBV2 with TRBJ1-2; TRBD1 might be the D (5 bases). V was cut by 3 bases and J by 7 bases, with 15 bases left in between. The CDR3 spans 14 residues. Looked up from germline, CDR1 is SNHLY and CDR2 is FYNNEI. The chain's CDR3 is CASSDWDRHFGYTF. DNA for the CDR3: TGTGCCAGCAGTGACTGGGACCGTCATTTTGGCTACACCTTC. The full variable domain, completed using reference TRBV2 and TRBJ1-2, is EPEVTQTPSHQVTQMGQEVILRCVPISNHLYFYWYRQILGQKVEFLVSFYNNEISEKSEIFDDQFSVERPDGSNFTLKIRSTKLEDSAMYFCASSDWDRHFGYTFGSGTRLTVV.

The chain has TRBV7-3 and TRBJ2-3; D not resolved. The CDR3 is made up of 13 amino acids. Looked up from germline, CDR1 is SGHTA and CDR2 is FQGTGA. V shed 5 bases and J shed 7 bases, with 13 bases lying between them. CDR3 loop: CASSRDLINTQYF. CDR3 nucleotide sequence: TGTGCCAGCAGCAGAGATTTGATAAATACGCAGTATTTT.

This chain connects TRBV20-1 to TRBJ2-1, with 9 bases lining up with TRBD2. The V gene end was trimmed by 1 base and the J gene end by 5 bases; junction bases not matched to a gene: 9. CDR3 size: 16 residues. Germline V gene data show CDR1 as DFQATT and CDR2 as SNEGSKA (reference sequence). The CDR3 nucleotides read TGCAGTGCTAGAGGGAGGAGACTAGCGGTTAACAATGAGCAGTTCTTC. Protein sequence: CSARGRRLAVNNEQFF.

V gene TRBV20-1 combines with J gene TRBJ2-2; a possible D gene is TRBD2 (7 bases). This CDR3 has 22 residues. With 0 bases removed from V and 3 bases from J, the gap between germline ends came to 32 bases. Per germline, CDR1 DFQATT and CDR2 SNEGSKA (reference sequence). CDR3 DNA sequence: TGCAGTGCTAGAGATCACGTTAAAGTCCTAGCCCTAAAGGGGGGGGACACCGGGGAGCTGTTTTTT. The encoded protein is CSARDHVKVLALKGGDTGELFF.

There are a few counts of this clonotype. V usage is TRBV7-2 and J usage is TRBJ1-2; 7 nucleotides line up with TRBD1. The germline CDR1 and CDR2 sequences are SGHTA and FQGNSA. The CDR3 consists of 14 residues. V lost 5 bases and J lost 7; bases outside the gene matches: 10. The CDR3 coding sequence is TGTGCCAGCAGCCCAGGGGGGGCAGGGGGTGGCTACACCTTC. It translates to CASSPGGAGGGYTF.

The chain is built from TRBV24-1 and TRBJ1-5; D gene unclear. This CDR3 is 15 amino acids long. In germline, CDR1 is KGHDR, CDR2 SFDVKD. V gave up 4 bases and J gave up 3 bases, with 12 bases separating them. CDR3 sequence: CATSESGPHNQPQHF. The CDR3 DNA reads as TGTGCCACCAGTGAATCTGGACCGCACAATCAGCCCCAGCATTTT.